Each of the 23 T cell receptor beta chains below was sequenced from the same sample in a study of T cell responses to AZD1222 COVID-19 vaccine. Assay: immunoSEQ multiplex PCR; the TCRdb copy retains only in-frame clones and omits some. The data contain 140,000 or so clones, 85% to 90% of them singletons. Here the sequenced sample was peripheral blood, taken on day 0 of AZD1222 vaccination. The receptor source for this set is an adult in good health.

The chain links TRBV5-1 to TRBJ2-3; no definite D call. The CDR3 length is 13 residues. CDR1 and CDR2 from the germline V gene are SGHRS and YFSETQ. The V and J ends lost 5 bases and 3 bases respectively, with 10 bases between them. The CDR3 region has the DNA TGCGCCAGCAGTCTTACGGATACAGATACGCAGTATTTT. Translated: CASSLTDTDTQYF.

As for this clone: Other DNA sequences within the sample encode an identical CDR3. The chain is built from TRBV7-3 and TRBJ1-1; no clear D. V was trimmed by 1 base and J by 6 bases, leaving 9 bases between them. The CDR3 contains 13 residues. The germline V gene encodes CDR1 SGHTA and CDR2 FQGTGA. CDR3 sequence: CASSLREGSEAFF. Written as DNA, the CDR3 is TGTGCCAGCAGCTTAAGGGAGGGTTCTGAAGCTTTCTTT.

The rearrangement uses TRBV19 and TRBJ1-5; perhaps TRBD1 as D (6 bases). The germline V gene encodes CDR1 LNHDA and CDR2 SQIVND (reference sequence). The CDR3 consists of 16 residues. Trimming took off 3 bases at V and 1 base at J, with 13 bases between the two ends. The CDR3 here is CASSIFRGGSNQPQHF. The DNA for the CDR3 is TGTGCCAGTAGTATTTTCAGGGGCGGAAGCAATCAGCCCCAGCATTTT.

This clone turned up a few times. This chain joins TRBV29-1 and TRBJ2-7; 11 bases align to TRBD1. This CDR3 is 14 amino acids long. J gave up 4 bases and V 5 bases, and 7 bases lay outside the gene matches. Germline values: CDR1 SQVTM, CDR2 ANQGSEA. The CDR3 reads CSVTPGQGVYEQYF. CDR3 DNA sequence: TGCAGCGTTACTCCGGGACAGGGGGTATACGAGCAGTACTTC.

The rearrangement uses TRBV20-1 and TRBJ1-1; no firm D call. Trimming shortened V by 5 bases and J by 4 bases, and 8 bases separated the two germline ends. From germline, CDR1 is DFQATT and CDR2 SNEGSKA (reference sequence). The CDR3 consists of 11 residues. The CDR3: CSAGVGTEAFF. CDR3 DNA sequence: TGCAGTGCTGGGGTGGGCACTGAAGCTTTCTTT.

J is TRBJ2-2 and V is TRBV18, with D unresolved. Trimming cost V 6 bases and J 1 base, with 9 bases left between them. Germline CDR1 is KGHSH and CDR2 is LQKENI. The CDR3 spans 14 residues. CDR3 DNA sequence: TGTGCCAGCTCCCAGGACCAGAACACCGGGGAGCTGTTTTTT. This translates into CASSQDQNTGELFF.

The chain uses TRBV7-9 and TRBJ2-3; TRBD1 agrees at 8 bases. Germline CDR1 reads SEHNR; CDR2 reads FQNEAQ (reference sequence). J lost 6 bases, V lost 6 bases, and 11 bases had no gene match. The CDR3 extends over 15 amino acids. For the CDR3, the DNA is TGTGCCAGCAGAGAAGCAGGGGGCAGCAAGGATACGCAGTATTTT. Amino acids: CASREAGGSKDTQYF.

This rearrangement joins TRBV4-1 to TRBJ1-5; tentatively, D is TRBD1 (5 bases). CDR3 length: 15 residues. Trimming left V 0 bases short and J 6 bases short, with 12 bases between. The germline CDR1 and CDR2 sequences are MGHRA and YSYEKL. In DNA, the CDR3 is TGCGCCAGCAGCCAAGAACGATTGGGGCCTCAGCCCCAGCATTTT. Translating gives CASSQERLGPQPQHF.

The chain has TRBV12-3 or TRBV12-4 and TRBJ2-2; 7 bases align to TRBD2. The CDR3 is made up of 13 amino acids. The ends lost 10 bases at V and 4 bases at J; junction bases unmatched: 6. The CDR3 nucleotides read TGTGCCATTTGGGGGGGTGGCACCGGGGAGCTGTTTTTT. It translates to CAIWGGGTGELFF.

J is TRBJ2-7 and V is TRBV6-2 or TRBV6-3; 10 bases map to TRBD2. Germline CDR1 MNHEY, CDR2 SVGEGT. This CDR3 has 17 residues. The V segment lost 0 bases and the J segment 0 bases; nucleotides outside the gene matches: 5. Here the CDR3 reads CASSYSASGGSSYEQYF. Written as DNA, the CDR3 is TGTGCCAGCAGTTACTCCGCTAGCGGGGGCAGCTCCTACGAGCAGTACTTC.

The chain has TRBV6-5 and TRBJ1-4, with TRBD1 identical over 8 bases. Germline values: CDR1 MNHEY, CDR2 SVGAGI. J was trimmed by 13 bases and V by 2 bases; bases with no gene match: 9. The length of the CDR3 is 14 residues. CDR3 nucleotide sequence: TGTGCCAGCAGTTACACCGGACAGGGAGGTAGACTGTTTTTT. It specifies CASSYTGQGGRLFF.

CDR3 DNA: TGCGCCAGCAGTAAGTGGACGATGAACACTGAAGCTTTCTTT. Translating it yields CASSKWTMNTEAFF. V is TRBV5-1 and J is TRBJ1-1; no clear D gene. Germline values: CDR1 SGHRS, CDR2 YFSETQ. This CDR3 comprises 14 residues. V lost 5 bases to trimming and J lost 0 bases, with 11 bases between them. Based on the CDR3 plus reference TRBV5-1 and TRBJ1-1, the full variable domain is KAGVTQTPRYLIKTRGQQVTLSCSPISGHRSVSWYQQTPGQGLQFLFEYFSETQRNKGNFPGRFSGRQFSNSRSEMNVSTLELGDSALYLCASSKWTMNTEAFFGQGTRLTVV.

The CDR3, as DNA: TGTGCCAGCAGTACCACGTCTAGCGGAGTATACAATGAGCAGTTCTTC. This sequence encodes CASSTTSSGVYNEQFF. This rearrangement joins TRBV27 to TRBJ2-1; 7 bases align to TRBD2. The CDR3 is 16 residues long. V shed 5 bases, J shed 4 bases, and the junction held 11 bases outside the gene matches. CDR1 and CDR2 from the germline V gene are MNHEY and SMNVEV (reference sequence).

This chain links TRBV9 with TRBJ2-2, with D tentatively TRBD2 (6 bases). Trimming removed 7 bases at V and 6 bases at J, with 10 bases between. The CDR3 totals 12 residues. Germline V CDR1 and CDR2: SGDLS, YYNGEE. CDR3 sequence: CASGGWPGELFF. The CDR3 DNA sequence: TGTGCCAGCGGAGGGTGGCCCGGGGAGCTGTTTTTT.

The CDR3 sequence: CASTSRQAPHTEAFF. The DNA of the CDR3 is TGTGCCAGCACCTCCAGGCAGGCGCCGCACACTGAAGCTTTCTTT. The V gene is TRBV5-6, the J gene TRBJ1-1; unclear D gene. The V end was cut by 6 bases, the J end by 3 bases, with 18 bases between. CDR1 and CDR2 (germline): SGHDT, YYEEEE. CDR3 size: 15 residues.

The V gene is TRBV5-6, the J gene TRBJ1-1; unclear D gene. The CDR3 length is 14 residues. Germline V gene sequence: CDR1 SGHDT, CDR2 YYEEEE. Trimming stripped 4 bases from V and 2 bases from J, with 12 bases between. The CDR3 here is CASSLVPENTEAFF. The CDR3 DNA sequence: TGTGCCAGCAGCCTGGTCCCGGAAAACACTGAAGCTTTCTTT.

The J gene is TRBJ1-6, the V gene TRBV5-3; a weak D match, TRBD1 (5 bases). TRBV5-3 is noted as an ORF with a role that remains uncertain. Between the trimmed V and J ends, which lost 4 bases and 3 bases, there was a span of 17 bases. This CDR3 is built from 17 residues. The CDR3 sequence: CARSNTTDMNYNSPLHF. Written as DNA, the CDR3 is TGTGCCAGAAGCAACACCACGGACATGAACTATAATTCACCCCTCCACTTT.

The CDR3 sequence: CASSLIPSHDEQYF. Written as DNA, the CDR3 is TGTGCCAGCAGTTTAATACCTAGCCACGACGAGCAGTACTTC. This chain connects TRBV27 to TRBJ2-7; possibly TRBD2 for D (5 bases). Germline loops: CDR1 MNHEY, CDR2 SMNVEV (reference sequence). This CDR3 contains 14 residues. The V gene lost 2 bases and the J gene lost 5 bases, with 13 bases spanning the gap.

The rearrangement links TRBV28 to TRBJ1-4, with D maybe TRBD1 (5 bases). Germline V gene sequence: CDR1 MDHEN, CDR2 SYDVKM. CDR3 length: 11 residues. Trimming stripped 2 bases from V and 14 bases from J, with 9 bases between. As DNA, the CDR3 is TGTGCCAGCAGTTTACAGGGCTCGCTGTTTTTT. Amino acid sequence: CASSLQGSLFF.

This rearrangement joins TRBV15 to TRBJ1-1, with D unclear. Trimming removed 3 bases from V and 4 bases from J, with 9 bases in between. Germline CDR1 and CDR2: LNHNV and YYDKDF (reference sequence). The CDR3 covers 13 residues. The CDR3 coding sequence is TGTGCCACCAGCAGGGGAAGTCTCACTGAAGCTTTCTTT. Translating it yields CATSRGSLTEAFF.

This clone was recorded a few times. V and J are TRBV5-1 and TRBJ2-1, with 9 bases identical to TRBD1. With 0 bases clipped from V and 5 bases from J, the junction kept 6 bases outside the gene matches. CDR1 and CDR2 (germline): SGHRS, YFSETQ. This CDR3 has 16 amino acids. The CDR3 sequence is CASSLEMDRGNNEQFF. The DNA for the CDR3 is TGCGCCAGCAGCTTGGAAATGGACAGGGGTAACAATGAGCAGTTCTTC. Drawing the rest from reference TRBV5-1 and TRBJ2-1, the complete variable domain is KAGVTQTPRYLIKTRGQQVTLSCSPISGHRSVSWYQQTPGQGLQFLFEYFSETQRNKGNFPGRFSGRQFSNSRSEMNVSTLELGDSALYLCASSLEMDRGNNEQFFGPGTRLTVL.

The V call is TRBV18, the J call TRBJ1-4; D unclear. Between the trimmed V and J ends, which lost 1 base and 7 bases, there was a span of 7 bases. CDR3 length: 13 amino acids. Germline V CDR1 and CDR2: KGHSH, LQKENI. CDR3 amino acids: CASSPQGGEKLFF. The DNA for the CDR3 is TGTGCCAGCTCACCACAGGGCGGTGAAAAACTGTTTTTT.

The chain uses TRBV28 and TRBJ2-4, with D perhaps TRBD2 (5 bases). The CDR3 is 11 amino acids. Germline-derived CDR1 and CDR2 are MDHEN and SYDVKM. Deletions cut 3 bases from V and 12 bases from J, with 9 bases between. The CDR3 sequence: CASSLRGPQYF. The CDR3 region has the DNA TGTGCCAGCAGTTTGAGAGGGCCTCAGTACTTC.